A selection of T cell receptor beta chains follows, all from one sample in a study of T cell responses to AZD1222 COVID-19 vaccine. Data came from immunoSEQ multiplex PCR; TCRdb stores just in-frame clones and leaves some out. The table lists approximately 110,000 clones, approximately 89% of them singletons. Material: peripheral blood, obtained on day 0 of AZD1222 vaccination. These receptors were taken from an adult in good health. Both conserved end residues are part of each CDR3. Fields, in order: D gene, J gene, clone size, V gene, CDR3 length, CDR3 DNA, CDR3 protein. D genes are given only for firm matches. Size tells how often a clone was seen (once, few, many) or the class of an expanded clone, and some rows leave it out.

D: .
J: TRBJ2-1
size: once
V: TRBV7-2
length: 15
DNA: TGTGCCAGCAGCCCCCCCGGGACTCGGACCAATGAGCAGTTCTTC
CDR3: CASSPPGTRTNEQFF

D: .
J: TRBJ1-3
size: .
V: TRBV29-1
length: 13
DNA: TGCAGCGTTCTGACACAATCTGGAAACACCATATATTTT
CDR3: CSVLTQSGNTIYF

D: .
J: TRBJ1-6
size: .
V: TRBV27
length: 13
DNA: TGTGCCAGCGCTGGCAGCCGAGATTCACCCCTCCACTTT
CDR3: CASAGSRDSPLHF

D: .
J: TRBJ2-7
size: .
V: TRBV10-1
length: 13
DNA: TGCGCCAGCAGTGTTACAGCGACCTACGAGCAGTACTTC
CDR3: CASSVTATYEQYF

D: TRBD2
J: TRBJ2-7
size: once
V: TRBV27
length: 18
DNA: TGTGCCAGCAGGCCGGGACTAGCGGGAGGAAACCGCTCCTACGAGCAGTACTTC
CDR3: CASRPGLAGGNRSYEQYF

D: TRBD1
J: TRBJ1-6
size: .
V: TRBV7-8
length: 18
DNA: TGTGCCAGCAGCTCTCCCGGGACAGGGGGGTCGAATAATTCACCCCTCCACTTT
CDR3: CASSSPGTGGSNNSPLHF

D: .
J: TRBJ2-7
size: .
V: TRBV6-5
length: 15
DNA: TGTGCCAGCAGGCTTGGACAGAATCCCTCCTACGAGCAGTACTTC
CDR3: CASRLGQNPSYEQYF

D: .
J: TRBJ2-7
size: .
V: TRBV5-8
length: 18
DNA: TGTGCCAGCAGCTTGGTCTGGCTGGGAAATCTCCTACGCGGAGAGCAGTACTTC
CDR3: CASSLVWLGNLLRGEQYF

D: TRBD2
J: TRBJ2-3
size: .
V: TRBV6-5
length: 14
DNA: TGTGCCAGCAGTCCGCGGGGGAGAGCAGATACGCAGTATTTT
CDR3: CASSPRGRADTQYF

D: .
J: TRBJ1-1
size: .
V: TRBV4-1
length: 15
DNA: TGCGCCAGCAGCCGTAATAGCAGGGCCAACACTGAAGCTTTCTTT
CDR3: CASSRNSRANTEAFF

D: .
J: TRBJ2-2
size: .
V: TRBV7-9
length: 17
DNA: TGTGCCAGCAGCTTAGGGTCCGGGGCCGCGGAAACCGGGGAGCTGTTTTTT
CDR3: CASSLGSGAAETGELFF

D: .
J: TRBJ1-1
size: .
V: TRBV19
length: 14
DNA: TGTGCCAGTAGCCACAAGGGGACGAACACTGAAGCTTTCTTT
CDR3: CASSHKGTNTEAFF

D: .
J: TRBJ2-7
size: .
V: TRBV6-4
length: 12
DNA: TGTGCCAGGAACCGTGGACCCTACGAGCAGTACTTC
CDR3: CARNRGPYEQYF

D: .
J: TRBJ1-5
size: .
V: TRBV21-1
length: 13
DNA: TGTGCCAGCAGCGTCACAGCCTACCAGCCCCAGCATTTT
CDR3: CASSVTAYQPQHF

D: TRBD1
J: TRBJ2-7
size: .
V: TRBV19
length: 14
DNA: TGTGCCAGTAGTCAGAACAGGGGTTCCTACGAGCAGTACTTC
CDR3: CASSQNRGSYEQYF

D: .
J: TRBJ1-4
size: .
V: TRBV5-1
length: 13
DNA: TGCGCCAGCCGGAGGGGAACTAATGAAAAACTGTTTTTT
CDR3: CASRRGTNEKLFF

D: .
J: TRBJ2-5
size: .
V: TRBV5-1
length: 13
DNA: TGCGCCAGCAGCTACGGGACCCAAGAGACCCAGTACTTC
CDR3: CASSYGTQETQYF

D: .
J: TRBJ1-6
size: .
V: TRBV3-1/TRBV3-2
length: 11
DNA: TGTGCCAGCAGCCAAAGCTCACCCCTCCACTTT
CDR3: CASSQSSPLHF

D: .
J: TRBJ1-6
size: .
V: TRBV19
length: 15
DNA: TGTGCCAGTAGTATGGCAGCGGATCATAATTCACCCCTCCACTTT
CDR3: CASSMAADHNSPLHF

D: .
J: TRBJ1-2
size: few
V: TRBV3-1/TRBV3-2
length: 14
DNA: TGTGCCAGCAGGCCACAGGGAATGGACTATGGCTACACCTTC
CDR3: CASRPQGMDYGYTF

D: .
J: TRBJ1-2
size: .
V: TRBV25-1
length: 14
DNA: TGTGCCAGCAGTGAATATTTGGCGATCAGTGGCTACACCTTC
CDR3: CASSEYLAISGYTF

D: TRBD2
J: TRBJ2-3
size: once
V: TRBV5-1
length: 16
DNA: TGCGCCAGCAGCTCGCGACTAGCGGGGGGCACAGATACGCAGTATTTT
CDR3: CASSSRLAGGTDTQYF

D: .
J: TRBJ1-6
size: .
V: TRBV12-3/TRBV12-4
length: 13
DNA: TGTGCCAGCGGGCCGGGGGATAATTCACCCCTCCACTTT
CDR3: CASGPGDNSPLHF

D: TRBD1
J: TRBJ2-7
size: .
V: TRBV24-1
length: 13
DNA: TGTGCCACCAGTCCAGGGGGAATGGGGGAGCAGTACTTC
CDR3: CATSPGGMGEQYF

D: .
J: TRBJ1-4
size: .
V: TRBV2
length: 14
DNA: TGTGCCAGCATGGAGAAGGACCAAAGGACAAAACTGTTTTTT
CDR3: CASMEKDQRTKLFF

D: .
J: TRBJ1-5
size: .
V: TRBV28
length: 15
DNA: TGTGCCAGCAGTTTATTGGGGGGGAGCAATCAGCCCCAGCATTTT
CDR3: CASSLLGGSNQPQHF

D: TRBD2
J: TRBJ2-7
size: once
V: TRBV28
length: 15
DNA: TGTGCCAGCAGTACCAGCGGGGGCCCCTCCTACGAGCAGTACTTC
CDR3: CASSTSGGPSYEQYF

D: TRBD1
J: TRBJ1-5
size: .
V: TRBV19
length: 14
DNA: TGTGCCAGTAGTACCGGACAGGGTGGGAGGCCCCAGCATTTT
CDR3: CASSTGQGGRPQHF

D: TRBD1
J: TRBJ2-5
size: .
V: TRBV5-4
length: 15
DNA: TGTGCCAGCAGCTTGGGATGGGGACAGGGAGAGACCCAGTACTTC
CDR3: CASSLGWGQGETQYF

D: TRBD2
J: TRBJ2-2
size: few
V: TRBV19
length: 16
DNA: TGTGCCAGTAGCAATAGCGGGAGGGCCTACACCGGGGAGCTGTTTTTT
CDR3: CASSNSGRAYTGELFF

D: .
J: TRBJ2-5
size: .
V: TRBV18
length: 18
DNA: TGTGCCAGCTCCGGATACAGGGCGGGCAGGGCTATCCAAGAGACCCAGTACTTC
CDR3: CASSGYRAGRAIQETQYF

D: TRBD1
J: TRBJ1-6
size: once
V: TRBV7-2
length: 15
DNA: TGTGCCAGCAGCTTCGGGGGGACAGTTTTCTCACCCCTCCACTTT
CDR3: CASSFGGTVFSPLHF

D: .
J: TRBJ2-2
size: .
V: TRBV5-4
length: 16
DNA: TGTGCCAGCAGCTCCTGGGGGTTAGACGAAACCGGGGAGCTGTTTTTT
CDR3: CASSSWGLDETGELFF

D: .
J: TRBJ2-6
size: .
V: TRBV5-6
length: 16
DNA: TGTGCCAGCAGCTTGTACAGGGCTTCGGGGGCCAACGTCCTGACTTTC
CDR3: CASSLYRASGANVLTF

D: .
J: TRBJ1-5
size: .
V: TRBV28
length: 13
DNA: TGTGCCAGCAGTCGCACAGTCCTACAGCCCCAGCATTTT
CDR3: CASSRTVLQPQHF

D: TRBD1
J: TRBJ2-3
size: .
V: TRBV30
length: 15
DNA: TGTGCCTGGAGTCCTGGGGACAGGGATCTTGATACGCAGTATTTT
CDR3: CAWSPGDRDLDTQYF

D: .
J: TRBJ1-2
size: .
V: TRBV13
length: 17
DNA: TGTGCCAGCAGCTTAGGCATTGGAGGGGTTCTCAACTATGGCTACACCTTC
CDR3: CASSLGIGGVLNYGYTF

D: TRBD1
J: TRBJ2-3
size: .
V: TRBV3-1/TRBV3-2
length: 14
DNA: TGTGCCAGCAGCCCGGGACAGTCCACAGATACGCAGTATTTT
CDR3: CASSPGQSTDTQYF

D: .
J: TRBJ1-1
size: .
V: TRBV6-5
length: 15
DNA: TGTGCCAGCAGTTTCGTCGCCAGGGGTGGGGCTGAAGCTTTCTTT
CDR3: CASSFVARGGAEAFF

D: TRBD1
J: TRBJ2-5
size: .
V: TRBV19
length: 15
DNA: TGTGCCAGTAGTCCCCCGGGACAGCACGTAGAGACCCAGTACTTC
CDR3: CASSPPGQHVETQYF

D: .
J: TRBJ2-7
size: .
V: TRBV5-4
length: 15
DNA: TGTGCCAGCAGCTTGGGTCTAGGCATCTCCTACGAGCAGTACTTC
CDR3: CASSLGLGISYEQYF

D: TRBD1
J: TRBJ1-3
size: .
V: TRBV28
length: 14
DNA: TGTGCCAGCAGTCTGGACAGGGCAGGAAACACCATATATTTT
CDR3: CASSLDRAGNTIYF

D: .
J: TRBJ2-3
size: .
V: TRBV6-6
length: 12
DNA: TGTGCCAGCAGTCCTGGGCCGGATACGCAGTATTTT
CDR3: CASSPGPDTQYF

D: .
J: TRBJ1-2
size: once
V: TRBV19
length: 15
DNA: TGTGCCAGTAGTATAGACCTCGACAAGCACTATGGCTACACCTTC
CDR3: CASSIDLDKHYGYTF

D: TRBD1
J: TRBJ2-7
size: .
V: TRBV7-9
length: 15
DNA: TGTGCCAGCAGCTTAGCCGGGACAGGGACCTACGAGCAGTACTTC
CDR3: CASSLAGTGTYEQYF

D: .
J: TRBJ1-1
size: .
V: TRBV12-3/TRBV12-4
length: 13
DNA: TGTGCCACCGCAGGGAATTTAAACACTGAAGCTTTCTTT
CDR3: CATAGNLNTEAFF